The next 26 T cell receptor beta chains were all read from a single sample in a study of Graves' ophthalmopathy and Graves' hyperthyroidism (dated by TCRdb to between 2018 and 2020). The instrument given in TCRdb is Illumina HiSeq 2000. For repertoire sequencing, the TCR beta CDR3 regions were amplified from RNA transcripts. A first-round RT-PCR used HTBI primers with the Qiagen OneStep RT-PCR kit, followed by a second-round multiplex PCR, size selection and purification. Through fastp at Q25 and MiXCR, TCRdb rebuilt clones from the public reads, retaining in-frame beta chains. CDR3 protein duplicates are merged, each entry listing the most common genes and DNA. The sample data list roughly 700,000 distinct CDR3 sequences, and roughly two fifths of these were observed just once. Of the sample, 44% falls within the top ten clones. Sequenced input: peripheral blood. These receptors were obtained from an adult man with Graves' ophthalmopathy.

The V call is TRBV7-2, the J call TRBJ1-1, with no clear D. Germline-derived CDR1 and CDR2 are SGHTA and FQGNSA. Between the trimmed V and J ends, which lost 2 bases and 10 bases, there was a span of 11 bases. The CDR3 runs 12 residues. For the CDR3, the DNA is TGTGCCAGCAGCTTATTGGGTGAAGGAGCTTTCTTT. Translation: CASSLLGEGAFF.

This clonotype has more than one count but fewer than ten. This rearrangement joins TRBV7-2 to TRBJ2-7, with 8 bases identical to TRBD1. CDR1 is SGHTA and CDR2 is FQGNSA in the germline V gene. This CDR3 contains 13 residues. The J segment lost 4 bases and the V segment lost 6 bases, leaving 5 bases of the junction unmatched. The DNA of the CDR3 is TGTGCCAGCAGACCCGGGACAGGTTACGAGCAGTACTTC. Translating it yields CASRPGTGYEQYF.

This chain joins TRBV29-1 and TRBJ2-7, with D hard to call. V gave up 6 bases and J gave up 2 bases, with 8 bases separating them. The CDR3 contains 11 residues. CDR1 is SQVTM and CDR2 is ANQGSEA in the germline V gene. CDR3 sequence: CSVDRPYEQYF. The CDR3 nucleotides read TGCAGCGTAGATCGACCCTACGAGCAGTACTTC.

This rearrangement joins TRBV16 to TRBJ1-6, with D maybe TRBD1 (5 bases). This CDR3 spans 13 amino acids. Germline loops: CDR1 KGHSY, CDR2 FQNENV. The V end was cut by 0 bases, the J end by 8 bases, with 5 bases between. The CDR3 sequence: CASSQSQDSPLHF. DNA of the CDR3: TGTGCCAGCAGCCAATCACAGGATTCACCCCTCCACTTT.

The chain has TRBV29-1 and TRBJ1-4; 7 nucleotides agree with TRBD1. The V and J ends lost 6 bases and 4 bases, in that order; junction bases with no gene match: 5. CDR3 length equals 13 residues. Germline CDR1 and CDR2: SQVTM and ANQGSEA. The CDR3 nucleotides read TGCAGCGTGACCAGACAGGGTAATGAAAAACTGTTTTTT. Translation: CSVTRQGNEKLFF.

The chain carries TRBV9 and TRBJ2-2, with D possibly TRBD2 on 5 matching bases. From germline, CDR1 is SGDLS and CDR2 YYNGEE. V was trimmed by 0 bases and J by 5 bases, leaving 5 bases between them. The length of the CDR3 is 13 residues. CDR3 in DNA: TGTGCCAGCAGCGTAGTAGCGACCGGGGAGCTGTTTTTT. It codes for CASSVVATGELFF. The complete variable domain, with remaining parts taken from reference TRBV9 and TRBJ2-2, reads DSGVTQTPKHLITATGQRVTLRCSPRSGDLSVYWYQQSLDQGLQFLIQYYNGEERAKGNILERFSAQQFPDLHSELNLSSLELGDSALYFCASSVVATGELFFGEGSRLTVL.

This sequence joins TRBV6-6 and TRBJ2-7, with no clear D. The J call is in doubt because the DNA end fits TRBJ2-4 better. From germline, CDR1 is MNHNY and CDR2 SVGAGI (reference sequence). This CDR3 comprises 13 residues. The CDR3 loop is CASSPPPKYIQYF. CDR3 DNA sequence: TGTGCCAGCAGTCCGCCTCCGAAATACATTCAGTACTTC.

To note about this clonotype: This CDR3 is missing its conserved last phenylalanine or tryptophan, likely due to a read error. The limits of the CDR3 on the DNA are not certain, so only TCRdb's listed CDR3 is given. The gene calls are TRBV29-1 and TRBJ2-7; the D call in the table, TRBD1, was not verified against the DNA. Germline CDR1 SQVTM, CDR2 ANQGSEA. The CDR3 has 9 amino acids, counting both end residues. The chain's CDR3 is CSVEAGGCL.

As for this clonotype: A read error may account for a junction end that differs from germline. The chain recombines TRBV11-2 with TRBJ1-1; no clear D gene. Looked up from germline, CDR1 is SGHAT and CDR2 is FQNNGV. There are 17 residues in the CDR3. CDR3 coding DNA: TGTACCAGCAGCTTAGTTTCTCGACAAGAGATGAACACTGAAGCTTTCTTT. As protein: CTSSLVSRQEMNTEAFF.

This chain connects TRBV29-1 to TRBJ1-1, with D possibly being TRBD1 (6 bases). The CDR3 spans 13 residues. The germline gives CDR1 SQVTM, CDR2 ANQGSEA. The V gene lost 3 bases and the J gene lost 5 bases, with 13 bases spanning the gap. This chain's CDR3 is CSVDGGRWTEAFF. CDR3 DNA: TGCAGCGTTGATGGGGGGCGTTGGACTGAAGCTTTCTTT.

This clonotype was seen repeatedly, ten times or more. At one end the junction does not follow the germline gene, possibly because of a read error. This chain uses TRBV29-1 with TRBJ2-7; possible D gene TRBD1, 6 bases. Germline CDR1 and CDR2: SQVTM and ANQGSEA. The CDR3 has 13 amino acids. This CDR3 reads CSVEGQSAYEQYF. DNA of the CDR3: TGCAGCGTCGAAGGACAGTCAGCCTACGAGCAGTACTTC.

The V gene is TRBV7-2, the J gene TRBJ2-1; 10 bases fit TRBD2. V was pared by 4 bases and J by 5 bases, with 2 bases of the junction left unmatched. Germline V CDR1 and CDR2: SGHTA, FQGNSA. The CDR3 runs to 14 residues. The chain's CDR3 is CASSSGLANNEQFF. The CDR3 DNA reads TGTGCCAGCAGCTCGGGACTAGCGAACAATGAGCAGTTCTTC.

In this sample, this clonotype turned up many times. The J gene is TRBJ1-5, the V gene TRBV9; 7 bases match TRBD1. Germline V gene data show CDR1 as SGDLS and CDR2 as YYNGEE. This CDR3 comprises 14 residues. Germline trimming cut 3 bases from V and 6 bases from J; bases unmatched to any gene: 6. The chain's CDR3 is CASSGGQEGQPQHF. CDR3 DNA sequence: TGTGCCAGCAGCGGCGGACAGGAGGGTCAGCCCCAGCATTTT.

The chain carries TRBV7-9 and TRBJ1-1; no firm D call. Trimming left V 5 bases short and J 1 base short, with 14 bases between. The CDR3 runs to 15 residues. Germline CDR1 is SEHNR and CDR2 is FQNEAQ (reference sequence). CDR3 in DNA: TGTGCCAGCAGCCCGCTTGGGAAGGGGAACACTGAAGCTTTCTTT. It codes for CASSPLGKGNTEAFF.

The V call is TRBV14, the J call TRBJ1-5; TRBD1 might be the D (6 bases). In germline, CDR1 is SGHDN, CDR2 FVKESK. The CDR3 has 15 residues. Trimming pared 4 bases from V and 6 bases from J, leaving 16 bases between. CDR3 in amino acids: CASSLGWAGVQPQHF. In DNA form, the CDR3 reads TGTGCCAGCAGCCTAGGGTGGGCAGGGGTTCAGCCCCAGCATTTT.

There are a few counts of this clonotype. V and J are TRBV20-1 and TRBJ2-7; the D gene is possibly TRBD2 (7 bases). Germline assignment: CDR1 DFQATT and CDR2 SNEGSKA (reference sequence). This CDR3 comprises 12 residues. V dropped 5 bases and J dropped 5 bases, with 13 bases sitting between them. In DNA, the CDR3 is TGCAGTGCTCAGAGGGGGGGCCACGAGCAGTACTTC. Protein sequence: CSAQRGGHEQYF.

Comment on this clonotype: A much larger clonotype is one base distant, so this may be a read error. This chain uses TRBV19 with TRBJ2-2; 10 bases agree with TRBD2. Germline assignment: CDR1 LNHDA and CDR2 SQIVND (reference sequence). The V and J ends lost 10 bases and 4 bases, in that order; junction bases with no gene match: 3. The CDR3 totals 13 residues. Here the CDR3 reads CATERGGTGELFF. The CDR3 DNA is TGTGCCACCGAGCGGGGGGGCACCGGGGAGCTGTTTTTT.

This clonotype was recorded a few times. CDR3 in DNA: TGTGCCAGCAGCTTAGTCCCAGTTACCACTGAAGCTTTCTTT. This translates into CASSLVPVTTEAFF. This rearrangement joins TRBV7-2 to TRBJ1-1; D gene uncertain. V was pared by 1 base and J by 4 bases, with 10 bases between. The CDR3 covers 14 residues. Germline V gene lookup returns CDR1 SGHTA and CDR2 FQGNSA.

The CDR3 DNA reads TGTGCCAGCAGCTTTAGGACAGGGAGCGACGAGCAGTACTTC. This sequence encodes CASSFRTGSDEQYF. The rearrangement links TRBV5-4 to TRBJ2-7; 8 bases agree with TRBD1. Germline CDR1 and CDR2: SGHNT and YYREEE (reference sequence). Trimming took 2 bases from V and 5 from J; bases not matched to a gene: 6. CDR3 length: 14 residues.

The chain uses TRBV25-1 and TRBJ2-2, with 9 nucleotides matching TRBD2. The CDR3 is made up of 16 amino acids. Per germline, CDR1 MGHDK and CDR2 SYGVNS. V was pared by 5 bases and J by 15 bases, with 19 bases of the junction left unmatched. In nucleotides, the CDR3 is TGTGCCAGCAGTTCACAGCGGGAGGACCGCCACCTTTCGTTGTTTTTT. Translated, it gives CASSSQREDRHLSLFF.

This clonotype appeared many times. This rearrangement joins TRBV20-1 to TRBJ1-5; the D is unclear. CDR3 length: 13 amino acids. V was trimmed by 1 base and J by 4 bases, leaving 8 bases between them. Germline V lookup: CDR1 DFQATT, CDR2 SNEGSKA (reference sequence). DNA of the CDR3: TGCAGTGCTAGAGTATTGGATAATCAGCCCCAGCATTTT. Translation: CSARVLDNQPQHF.

The rearrangement uses TRBV9 and TRBJ2-2; D remains ambiguous. The V gene's germline CDR1 is SGDLS and CDR2 YYNGEE. This CDR3 region has 13 residues. Trimming cost V 0 bases and J 5 bases, with 5 bases left between them. The CDR3 spells CASSVVTTGELFF. CDR3 DNA: TGTGCCAGCAGCGTAGTTACAACCGGGGAGCTGTTTTTT.

This clonotype was counted only a few times. The DNA for the CDR3 is TGTGCCAGTAGCTCGAACCGGGACAGGCCCTCAGGTGCCCAGTACTTC. Residues: CASSSNRDRPSGAQYF. This chain joins TRBV19 and TRBJ2-5, with TRBD1 identical over 8 bases. This CDR3 region has 16 residues. In germline, CDR1 is LNHDA, CDR2 SQIVND (reference sequence). J lost 9 bases, V lost 6 bases, and 18 bases had no gene match. Using reference TRBV19 and TRBJ2-5 for the parts outside the CDR3, the full variable domain is DGGITQSPKYLFRKEGQNVTLSCEQNLNHDAMYWYRQDPGQGLRLIYYSQIVNDFQKGDIAEGYSVSREKKESFPLTVTSAQKNPTAFYLCASSSNRDRPSGAQYFGPGTRLLVL.

A word on this clonotype: A much more abundant neighbour one base away suggests this may be a read error. The V call is TRBV7-1, the J call TRBJ1-1, with a weak D call TRBD1 (5 bases). TRBV7-1 is placed among ORFs of uncertain function. The CDR3 has 14 amino acids. V shed 3 bases and J shed 0 bases, with 8 bases lying between them. CDR3 sequence (DNA): TGTGCCAGCAGCTCTTGGGGCATGAACACTGAAGCTTTCTTT. Amino acid sequence: CASSSWGMNTEAFF.

In this sample, this clonotype turned up a few times. V is TRBV29-1 and J is TRBJ2-7, with D unclear. CDR3 length: 13 amino acids. The germline V gene has CDR1 SQVTM and CDR2 ANQGSEA. V lost 6 bases and J lost 0, with 12 bases in between. This CDR3 is CSVRTFSSYEQYF. CDR3 DNA: TGCAGCGTAAGAACTTTTAGCTCCTACGAGCAGTACTTC.

This chain uses TRBV5-8 with TRBJ2-7, with no clear D. The CDR3 runs 14 residues. V was cut by 4 bases and J by 3 bases, with 14 bases left in between. Per the germline V gene, CDR1 is SGHTS and CDR2 is YDEGEE. The DNA for the CDR3 is TGTGCCAGCAGCCCGAAGGGAAAGGGCTACGAGCAGTACTTC. Protein: CASSPKGKGYEQYF.